Below, 7 T cell receptor beta chains from the same sample are listed, as sequenced in a study of blood T cell repertoires in COVID-19. Only in-frame clones appear in the TCRdb table, and some are missing; sequencing was by immunoSEQ multiplex PCR. The sample records tens of thousands of clones, about four fifths being singletons. The sample was peripheral blood. The receptors were gathered from a woman in her sixties or seventies with acute or convalescent COVID-19.

This clone was detected a few times. The V call is TRBV6-5, the J call TRBJ2-2, with TRBD2 as a possible D gene (7 bases). The CDR3 is 14 amino acids. The V end lost 9 bases, the J end lost 0 bases, and 11 bases lay between the germline ends. Germline V gene sequence: CDR1 MNHEY, CDR2 SVGAGI. The CDR3 DNA is TGTGCCAGTAGGGGGGGTTCGAACACCGGGGAGCTGTTTTTT. Encoded protein: CASRGGSNTGELFF.

This sequence joins TRBV27 and TRBJ1-5; weak D call: TRBD1 (6 bases). Germline lookup yields CDR1 MNHEY and CDR2 SMNVEV (reference sequence). V gave up 3 bases and J gave up 2 bases, with 11 bases separating them. This CDR3 region has 15 residues. CDR3 region: CASSFNREGNQPQHF. CDR3 DNA: TGTGCCAGCAGTTTTAACAGGGAAGGCAATCAGCCCCAGCATTTT.

The J gene is TRBJ2-2, the V gene TRBV3-1 (or the pseudogene TRBV3-2), with a weak D call TRBD2 (6 bases). CDR1 is LGHDT and CDR2 is YNNKEL in the germline V gene (reference sequence). V lost 4 bases to trimming and J lost 6 bases, with 9 bases between them. The CDR3 loop spans 13 amino acids. CDR3 amino acids: CASSLTGAGELFF. The CDR3 DNA sequence: TGTGCCAGCAGCCTCACGGGGGCCGGGGAGCTGTTTTTT.

The chain joins TRBV18 to TRBJ2-7; no reliable D call. CDR3 length equals 11 residues. Germline-derived CDR1 and CDR2 are KGHSH and LQKENI. The V end lost 6 bases, the J end lost 3 bases, and 6 bases lay between the germline ends. The CDR3 protein is CASSLGYEQYF. The CDR3 coding sequence is TGTGCCAGCTCCCTAGGCTACGAGCAGTACTTC.

The V gene is TRBV29-1, the J gene TRBJ1-4; 7 bases match TRBD1. The CDR3 loop spans 12 amino acids. Germline assignment: CDR1 SQVTM and CDR2 ANQGSEA. The trim removed 5 bases at V and 7 bases at J, leaving 4 bases unmatched. CDR3 protein: CSVPAGGEKLFF. The CDR3 region has the DNA TGCAGCGTTCCGGCAGGGGGTGAAAAACTGTTTTTT. The full variable domain, with the rest looked up from reference TRBV29-1 and TRBJ1-4, is SAVISQKPSRDICQRGTSLTIQCQVDSQVTMMFWYRQQPGQSLTLIATANQGSEATYESGFVIDKFPISRPNLTFSTLTVSNMSPEDSSIYLCSVPAGGEKLFFGSGTQLSVL.

In its sample, this clone was seen a few times. The CDR3 protein is CASSSGRIGTGGTEAFF. In DNA form, the CDR3 reads TGTGCCAGCAGCTCTGGGAGAATCGGGACAGGGGGCACTGAAGCTTTCTTT. The chain uses TRBV7-9 and TRBJ1-1, with 11 bases fitting TRBD1. Germline V gives CDR1 SEHNR, CDR2 FQNEAQ (reference sequence). V was pared by 4 bases and J by 4 bases, with 11 bases of the junction left unmatched. This CDR3 has 17 residues.

This chain joins TRBV5-5 and TRBJ2-6; D not certain. The CDR3 runs 15 residues. V was cut by 6 bases and J by 3 bases, with 13 bases left in between. Germline CDR1 is SGHKS and CDR2 is YYEKEE (reference sequence). In DNA, the CDR3 is TGTGCCAGCACCCCCCTGGTCGGTGGGGCCAACGTCCTGACTTTC. Protein product: CASTPLVGGANVLTF.